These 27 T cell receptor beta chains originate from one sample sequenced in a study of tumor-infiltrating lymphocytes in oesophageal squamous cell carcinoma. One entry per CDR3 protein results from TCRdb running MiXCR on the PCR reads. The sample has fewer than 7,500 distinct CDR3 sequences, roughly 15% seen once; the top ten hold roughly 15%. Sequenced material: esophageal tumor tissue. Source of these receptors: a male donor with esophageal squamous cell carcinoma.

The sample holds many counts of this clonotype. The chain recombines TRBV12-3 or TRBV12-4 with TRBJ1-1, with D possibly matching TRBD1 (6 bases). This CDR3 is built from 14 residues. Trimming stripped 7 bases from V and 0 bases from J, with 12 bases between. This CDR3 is CASTSGTLNTEAFF. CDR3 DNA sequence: TGTGCCAGCACTTCCGGGACATTGAACACTGAAGCTTTCTTT.

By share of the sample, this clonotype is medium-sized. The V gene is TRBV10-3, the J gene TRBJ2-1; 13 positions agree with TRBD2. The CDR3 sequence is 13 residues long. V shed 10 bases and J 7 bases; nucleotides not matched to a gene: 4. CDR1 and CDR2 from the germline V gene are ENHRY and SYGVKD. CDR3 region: CATGLAGANEQFF. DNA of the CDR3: TGTGCCACTGGACTAGCGGGGGCAAATGAGCAGTTCTTC.

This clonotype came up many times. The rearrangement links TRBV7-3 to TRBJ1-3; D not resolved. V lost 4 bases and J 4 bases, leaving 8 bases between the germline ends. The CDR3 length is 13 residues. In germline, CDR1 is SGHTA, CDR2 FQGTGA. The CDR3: CASSSQPGNTIYF. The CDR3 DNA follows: TGTGCCAGCAGCTCACAACCCGGAAACACCATATATTTT.

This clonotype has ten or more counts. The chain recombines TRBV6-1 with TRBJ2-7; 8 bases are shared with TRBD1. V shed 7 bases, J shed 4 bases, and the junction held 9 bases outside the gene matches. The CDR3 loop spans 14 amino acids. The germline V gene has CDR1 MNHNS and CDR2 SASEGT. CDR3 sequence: CASTPGQVGYEQYF. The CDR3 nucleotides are TGTGCCAGCACCCCGGGACAGGTGGGTTACGAGCAGTACTTC.

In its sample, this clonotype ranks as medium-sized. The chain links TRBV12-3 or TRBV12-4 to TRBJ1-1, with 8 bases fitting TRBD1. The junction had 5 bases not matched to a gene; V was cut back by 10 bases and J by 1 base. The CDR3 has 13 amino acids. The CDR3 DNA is TGTGCCACCAGACAGGGGAAGAACACTGAAGCTTTCTTT. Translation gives CATRQGKNTEAFF.

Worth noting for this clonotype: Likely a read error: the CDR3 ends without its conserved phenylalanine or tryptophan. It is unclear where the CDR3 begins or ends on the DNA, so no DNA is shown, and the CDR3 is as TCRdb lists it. The CDR3 reads CASSLRGLDEQFFGS. This chain joins TRBV7-4 and TRBJ2-5; the DNA was not compared with TRBD2, the D call given in the table. Germline V gene lookup returns CDR1 SGHVT and CDR2 SQSDAQ. The CDR3 length equals 15 residues, ends included.

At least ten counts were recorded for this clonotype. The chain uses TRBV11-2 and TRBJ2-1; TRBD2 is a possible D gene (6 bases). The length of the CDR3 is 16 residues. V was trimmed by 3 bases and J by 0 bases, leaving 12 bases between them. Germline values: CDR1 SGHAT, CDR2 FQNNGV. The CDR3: CASSFYGSHSYNEQFF. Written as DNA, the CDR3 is TGTGCCAGCAGCTTCTACGGGAGCCACTCCTACAATGAGCAGTTCTTC. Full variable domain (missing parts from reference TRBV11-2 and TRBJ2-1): EAGVAQSPRYKIIEKRQSVAFWCNPISGHATLYWYQQILGQGPKLLIQFQNNGVVDDSQLPKDRFSAERLKGVDSTLKIQPAKLEDSAVYLCASSFYGSHSYNEQFFGPGTRLTVL.

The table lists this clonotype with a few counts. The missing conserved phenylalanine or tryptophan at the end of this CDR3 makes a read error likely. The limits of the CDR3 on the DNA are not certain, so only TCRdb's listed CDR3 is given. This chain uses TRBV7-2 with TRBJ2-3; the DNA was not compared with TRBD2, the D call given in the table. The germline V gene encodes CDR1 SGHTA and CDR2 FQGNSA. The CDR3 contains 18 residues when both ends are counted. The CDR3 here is CASRPEGPSSYNEQFFGP.

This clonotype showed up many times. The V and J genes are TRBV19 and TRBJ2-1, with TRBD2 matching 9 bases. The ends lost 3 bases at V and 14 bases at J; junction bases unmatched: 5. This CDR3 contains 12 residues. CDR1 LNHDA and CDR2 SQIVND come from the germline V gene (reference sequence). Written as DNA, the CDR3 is TGTGCCAGTAGTATGGCGGGGGGGGGCAAGTTCTTC. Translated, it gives CASSMAGGGKFF.

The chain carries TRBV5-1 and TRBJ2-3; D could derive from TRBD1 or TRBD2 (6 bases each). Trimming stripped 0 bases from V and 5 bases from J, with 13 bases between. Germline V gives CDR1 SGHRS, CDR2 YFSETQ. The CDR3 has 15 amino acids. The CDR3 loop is CASSLGGAALDTQYF. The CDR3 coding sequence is TGCGCCAGCAGCTTGGGGGGGGCAGCCTTAGATACGCAGTATTTT.

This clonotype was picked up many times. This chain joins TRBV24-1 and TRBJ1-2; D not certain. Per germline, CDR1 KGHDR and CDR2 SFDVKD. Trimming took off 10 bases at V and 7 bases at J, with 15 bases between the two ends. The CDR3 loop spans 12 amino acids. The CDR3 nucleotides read TGTGCCACAAGGGAGGCAGATGGTGGCTACACCTTC. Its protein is CATREADGGYTF.

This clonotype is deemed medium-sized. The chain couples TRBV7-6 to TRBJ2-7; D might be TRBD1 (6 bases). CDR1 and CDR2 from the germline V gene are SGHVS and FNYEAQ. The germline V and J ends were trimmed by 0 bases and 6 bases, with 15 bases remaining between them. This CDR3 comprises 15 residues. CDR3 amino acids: CASSLAAGGGFEQYF. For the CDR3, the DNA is TGTGCCAGCAGCTTAGCCGCTGGGGGCGGGTTCGAGCAGTACTTC.

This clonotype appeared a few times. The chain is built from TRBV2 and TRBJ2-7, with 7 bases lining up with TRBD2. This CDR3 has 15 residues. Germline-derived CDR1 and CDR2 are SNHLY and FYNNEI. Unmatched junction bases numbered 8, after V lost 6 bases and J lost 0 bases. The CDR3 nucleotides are TGTGCCAGCAGGTTACAAGGCGGGAGCTCCTACGAGCAGTACTTC. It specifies CASRLQGGSSYEQYF.

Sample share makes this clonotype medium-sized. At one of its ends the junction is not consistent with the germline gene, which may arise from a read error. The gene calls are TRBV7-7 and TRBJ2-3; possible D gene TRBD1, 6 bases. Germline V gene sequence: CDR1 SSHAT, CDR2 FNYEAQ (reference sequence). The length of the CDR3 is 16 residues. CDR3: CASSLGGRAGADTQYF. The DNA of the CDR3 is TGTGCTAGCAGCTTAGGTGGCAGGGCAGGGGCAGATACGCAGTATTTT.

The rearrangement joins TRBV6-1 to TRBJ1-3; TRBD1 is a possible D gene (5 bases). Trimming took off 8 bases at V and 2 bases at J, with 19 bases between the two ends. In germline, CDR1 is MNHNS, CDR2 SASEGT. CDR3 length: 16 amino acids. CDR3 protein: CASSISADSAGNTIYF. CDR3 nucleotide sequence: TGTGCCAGCTCGATTTCCGCAGACAGCGCTGGAAACACCATATATTTT.

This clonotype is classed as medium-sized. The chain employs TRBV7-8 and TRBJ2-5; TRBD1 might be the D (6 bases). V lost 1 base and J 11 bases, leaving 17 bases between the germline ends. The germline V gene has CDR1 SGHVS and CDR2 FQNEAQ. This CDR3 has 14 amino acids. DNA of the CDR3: TGTGCCAGCAGCTTAGGGGGGCCTGATGATGAGCAGTACTTC. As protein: CASSLGGPDDEQYF.

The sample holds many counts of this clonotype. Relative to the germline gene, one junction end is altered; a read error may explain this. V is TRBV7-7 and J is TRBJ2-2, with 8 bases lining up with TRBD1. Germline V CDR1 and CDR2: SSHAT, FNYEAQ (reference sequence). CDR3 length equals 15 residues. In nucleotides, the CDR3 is TGTGCTAGCAGCTTTGCGCAGGGGGCGGCCGGGGAGCTGTTTTTT. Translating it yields CASSFAQGAAGELFF.

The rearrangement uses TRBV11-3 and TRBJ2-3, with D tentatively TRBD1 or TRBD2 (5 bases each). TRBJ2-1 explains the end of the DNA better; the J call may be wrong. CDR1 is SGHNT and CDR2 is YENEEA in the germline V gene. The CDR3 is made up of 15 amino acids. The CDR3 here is CASSSQRDATDTQFF. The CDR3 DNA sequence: TGTGCCAGCAGCTCCCAACGGGACGCCACAGATACGCAGTTCTTC.

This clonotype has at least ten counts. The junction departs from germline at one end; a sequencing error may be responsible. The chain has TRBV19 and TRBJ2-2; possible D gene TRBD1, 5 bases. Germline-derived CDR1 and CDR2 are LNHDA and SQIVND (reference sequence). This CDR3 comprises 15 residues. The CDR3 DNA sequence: TGTGCGAGTAGGGGTTGGACAATGAGCACCGGGGAGCTGTTTTTT. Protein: CASRGWTMSTGELFF.

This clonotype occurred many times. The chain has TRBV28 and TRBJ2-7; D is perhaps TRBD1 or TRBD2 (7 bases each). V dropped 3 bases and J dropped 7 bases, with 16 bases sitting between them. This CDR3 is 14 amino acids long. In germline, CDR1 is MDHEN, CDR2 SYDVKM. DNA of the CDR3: TGTGCCAGCAGTTTGGCAGGGGGGGACAATGAGCAGTACTTC. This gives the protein CASSLAGGDNEQYF.

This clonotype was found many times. CDR3 in amino acids: CASIGQGAYEQYF. The CDR3 DNA sequence: TGTGCCAGCATAGGGCAGGGAGCCTACGAGCAGTACTTC. The rearrangement links TRBV6-1 to TRBJ2-7; the D call may be TRBD1 or TRBD2 (5 bases each). There are 13 residues in the CDR3. With 7 bases removed from V and 2 bases from J, the gap between germline ends came to 12 bases. Germline V gene lookup returns CDR1 MNHNS and CDR2 SASEGT.

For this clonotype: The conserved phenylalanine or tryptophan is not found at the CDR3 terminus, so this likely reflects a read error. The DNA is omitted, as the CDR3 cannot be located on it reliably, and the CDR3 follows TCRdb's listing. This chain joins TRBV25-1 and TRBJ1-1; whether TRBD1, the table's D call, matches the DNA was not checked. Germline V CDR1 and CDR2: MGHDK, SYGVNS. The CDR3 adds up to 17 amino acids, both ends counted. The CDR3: CASKGTGGSTMSSSSAQ.

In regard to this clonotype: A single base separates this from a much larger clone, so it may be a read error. The CDR3 protein is CASSYRDTGELYF. CDR3 bases: TGTGCCAGCAGTTACAGGGACACCGGGGAGCTGTATTTT. The chain links TRBV6-6 to TRBJ2-3; D perhaps matches TRBD1 (6 bases). V lost 2 bases and J 14 bases, leaving 17 bases between the germline ends. Germline V gene sequence: CDR1 MNHNY, CDR2 SVGAGI (reference sequence). This CDR3 is built from 13 residues.

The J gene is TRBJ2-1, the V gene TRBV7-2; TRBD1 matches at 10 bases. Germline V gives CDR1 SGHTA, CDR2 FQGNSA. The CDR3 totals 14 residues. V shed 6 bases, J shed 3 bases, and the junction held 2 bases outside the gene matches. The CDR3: CASSRTGGYNEQFF. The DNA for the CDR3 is TGTGCCAGCAGTCGGACAGGGGGCTACAATGAGCAGTTCTTC.

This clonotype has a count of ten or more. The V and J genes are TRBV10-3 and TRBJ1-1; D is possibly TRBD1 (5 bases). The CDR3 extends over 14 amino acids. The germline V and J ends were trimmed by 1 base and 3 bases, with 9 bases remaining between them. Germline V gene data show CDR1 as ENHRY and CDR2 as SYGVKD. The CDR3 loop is CAISEFRGDTEAFF. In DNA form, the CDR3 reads TGTGCCATCAGTGAGTTCCGGGGGGACACTGAAGCTTTCTTT.

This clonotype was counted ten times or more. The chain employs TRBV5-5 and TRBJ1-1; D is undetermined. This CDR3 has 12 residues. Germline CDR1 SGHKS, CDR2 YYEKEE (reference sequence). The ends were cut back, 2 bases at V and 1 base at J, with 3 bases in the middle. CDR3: CASSLTNTEAFF. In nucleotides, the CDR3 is TGTGCCAGCAGCTTAACGAACACTGAAGCTTTCTTT.

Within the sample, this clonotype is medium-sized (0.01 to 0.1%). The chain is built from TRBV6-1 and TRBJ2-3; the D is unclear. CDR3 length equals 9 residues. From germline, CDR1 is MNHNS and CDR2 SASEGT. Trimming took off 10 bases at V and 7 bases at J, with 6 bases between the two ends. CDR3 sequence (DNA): TGTGCCACCCTAAATACGCAGTATTTT. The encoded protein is CATLNTQYF.